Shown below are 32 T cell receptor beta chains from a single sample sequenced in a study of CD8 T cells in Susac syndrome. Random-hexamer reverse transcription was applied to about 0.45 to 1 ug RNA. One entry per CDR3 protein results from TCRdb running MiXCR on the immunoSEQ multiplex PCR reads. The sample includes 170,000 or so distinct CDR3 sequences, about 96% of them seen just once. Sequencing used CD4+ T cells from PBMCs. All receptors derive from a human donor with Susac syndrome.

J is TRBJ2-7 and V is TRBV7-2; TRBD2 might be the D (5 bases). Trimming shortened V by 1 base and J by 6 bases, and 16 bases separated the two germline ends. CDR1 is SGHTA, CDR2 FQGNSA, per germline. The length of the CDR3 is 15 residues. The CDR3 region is CASSLGQVQRGEQYV. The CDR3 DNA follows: TGTGCCAGCAGCTTAGGGCAGGTACAACGGGGCGAGCAGTACGTC.

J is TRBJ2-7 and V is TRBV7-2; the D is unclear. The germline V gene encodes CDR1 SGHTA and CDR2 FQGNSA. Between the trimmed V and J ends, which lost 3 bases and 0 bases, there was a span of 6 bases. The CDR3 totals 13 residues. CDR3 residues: CASSFESSYEQYV. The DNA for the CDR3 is TGTGCCAGCAGCTTTGAAAGCTCCTACGAGCAGTACGTC.

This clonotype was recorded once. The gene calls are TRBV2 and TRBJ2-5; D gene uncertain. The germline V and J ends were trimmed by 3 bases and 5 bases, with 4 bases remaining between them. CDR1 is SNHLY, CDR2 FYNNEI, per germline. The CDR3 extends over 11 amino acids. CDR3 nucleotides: TGTGCCAGCAGTGACTACGAGACCCAGTACTTC. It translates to CASSDYETQYF.

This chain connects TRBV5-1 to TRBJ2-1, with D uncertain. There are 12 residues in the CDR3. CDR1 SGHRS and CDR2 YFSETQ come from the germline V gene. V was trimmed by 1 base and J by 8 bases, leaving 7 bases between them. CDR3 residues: CASSLLADEQFF. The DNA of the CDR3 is TGCGCCAGCAGCTTGTTGGCGGATGAGCAGTTCTTC.

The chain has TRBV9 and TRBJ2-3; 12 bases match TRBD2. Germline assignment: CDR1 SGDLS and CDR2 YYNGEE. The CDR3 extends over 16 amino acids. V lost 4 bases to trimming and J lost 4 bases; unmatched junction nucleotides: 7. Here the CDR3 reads CASSPRLAGVPDTQYF. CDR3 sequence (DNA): TGTGCCAGCAGCCCCCGACTAGCGGGAGTCCCAGATACGCAGTATTTT.

The CDR3 DNA reads as TGTGCCTGGTGGAAGGGGGACACTGAAGCTTTCTTT. Residues: CAWWKGDTEAFF. This chain links TRBV30 with TRBJ1-1; a possible D gene is TRBD1 (6 bases). V was cut by 5 bases and J by 3 bases, with 10 bases left in between. The CDR3 contains 12 residues. CDR1 and CDR2 from the germline V gene are GTSNPN and SVGIG (reference sequence).

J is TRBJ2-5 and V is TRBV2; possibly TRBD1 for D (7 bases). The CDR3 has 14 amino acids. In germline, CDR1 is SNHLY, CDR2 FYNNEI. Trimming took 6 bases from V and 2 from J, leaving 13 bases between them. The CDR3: CASRRGTAQETQYF. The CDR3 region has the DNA TGTGCCAGCAGACGGGGGACAGCACAAGAGACCCAGTACTTC. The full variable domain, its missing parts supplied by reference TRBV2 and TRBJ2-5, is EPEVTQTPSHQVTQMGQEVILRCVPISNHLYFYWYRQILGQKVEFLVSFYNNEISEKSEIFDDQFSVERPDGSNFTLKIRSTKLEDSAMYFCASRRGTAQETQYFGPGTRLLVL.

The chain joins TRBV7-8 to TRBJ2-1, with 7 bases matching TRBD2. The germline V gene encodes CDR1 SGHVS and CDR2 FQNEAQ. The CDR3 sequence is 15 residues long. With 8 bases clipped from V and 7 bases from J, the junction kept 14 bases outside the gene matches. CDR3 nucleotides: TGTGCCAGCGAGGGCAGTCTAGCGGACCAGAATGAGCAGTTCTTC. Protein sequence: CASEGSLADQNEQFF.

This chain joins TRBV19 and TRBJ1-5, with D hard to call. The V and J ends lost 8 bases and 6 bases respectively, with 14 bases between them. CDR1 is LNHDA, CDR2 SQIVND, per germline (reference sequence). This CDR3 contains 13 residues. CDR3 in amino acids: CASSRGWRQPQHF. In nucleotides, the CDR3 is TGTGCCAGTTCGCGGGGATGGCGTCAGCCCCAGCATTTT.

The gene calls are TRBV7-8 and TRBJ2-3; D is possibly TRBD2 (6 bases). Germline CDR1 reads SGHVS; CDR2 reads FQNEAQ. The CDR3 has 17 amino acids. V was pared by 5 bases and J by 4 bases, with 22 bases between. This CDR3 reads CASSRGALQRGADTQYF. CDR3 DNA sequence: TGTGCCAGCAGCCGCGGGGCCCTCCAACGAGGTGCAGATACGCAGTATTTT. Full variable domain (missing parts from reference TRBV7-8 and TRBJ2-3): GAGVSQSPRYKVAKRGQDVALRCDPISGHVSLFWYQQALGQGPEFLTYFQNEAQLDKSGLPSDRFFAERPEGSVSTLKIQRTQQEDSAVYLCASSRGALQRGADTQYFGPGTRLTVL.

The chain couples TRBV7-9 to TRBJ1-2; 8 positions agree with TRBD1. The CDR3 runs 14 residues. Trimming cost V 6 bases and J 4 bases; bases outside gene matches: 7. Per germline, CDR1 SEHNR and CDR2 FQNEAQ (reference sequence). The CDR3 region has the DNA TGTGCCAGCAGTCGAGGACAGGGAAGCTATGGCTACACCTTC. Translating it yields CASSRGQGSYGYTF.

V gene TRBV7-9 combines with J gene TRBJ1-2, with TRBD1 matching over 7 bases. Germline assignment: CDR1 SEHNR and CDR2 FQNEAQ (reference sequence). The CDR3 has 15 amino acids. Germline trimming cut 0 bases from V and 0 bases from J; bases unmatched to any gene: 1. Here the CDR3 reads CASSLAGQPNYGYTF. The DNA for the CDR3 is TGTGCCAGCAGCTTAGCGGGACAGCCTAACTATGGCTACACCTTC.

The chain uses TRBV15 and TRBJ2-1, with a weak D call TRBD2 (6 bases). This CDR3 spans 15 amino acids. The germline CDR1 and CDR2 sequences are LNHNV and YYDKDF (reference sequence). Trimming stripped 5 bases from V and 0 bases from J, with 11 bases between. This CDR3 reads CATSYDGSSYNEQFF. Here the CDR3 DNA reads TGTGCCACCAGCTACGACGGGAGCTCCTACAATGAGCAGTTCTTC.

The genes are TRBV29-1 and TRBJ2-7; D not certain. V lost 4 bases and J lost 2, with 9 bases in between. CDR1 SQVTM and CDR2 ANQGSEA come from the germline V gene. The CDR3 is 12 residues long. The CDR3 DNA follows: TGCAGCGTTGTGGGATCTACCTACGAGCAGTACTTC. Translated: CSVVGSTYEQYF.

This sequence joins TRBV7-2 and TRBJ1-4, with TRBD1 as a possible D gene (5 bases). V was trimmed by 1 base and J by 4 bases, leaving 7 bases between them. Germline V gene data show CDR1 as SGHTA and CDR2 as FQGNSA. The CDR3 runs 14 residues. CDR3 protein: CASSLDRINEKLFF. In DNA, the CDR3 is TGTGCCAGCAGCTTAGACAGGATTAATGAAAAACTGTTTTTT.

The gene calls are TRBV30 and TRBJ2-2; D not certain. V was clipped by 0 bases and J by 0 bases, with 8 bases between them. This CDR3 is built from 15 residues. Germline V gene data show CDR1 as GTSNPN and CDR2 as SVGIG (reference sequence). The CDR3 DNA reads TGTGCCTGGAGTGTACCGCAAGCGAACACCGGGGAGCTGTTTTTT. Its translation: CAWSVPQANTGELFF.

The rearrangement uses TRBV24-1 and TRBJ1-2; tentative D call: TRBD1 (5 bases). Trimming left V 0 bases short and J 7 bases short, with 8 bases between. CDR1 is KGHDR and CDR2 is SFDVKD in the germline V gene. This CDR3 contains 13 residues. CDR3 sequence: CATSDLQGGGYTF. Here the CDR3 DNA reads TGTGCCACCAGTGATTTGCAGGGCGGTGGCTACACCTTC.

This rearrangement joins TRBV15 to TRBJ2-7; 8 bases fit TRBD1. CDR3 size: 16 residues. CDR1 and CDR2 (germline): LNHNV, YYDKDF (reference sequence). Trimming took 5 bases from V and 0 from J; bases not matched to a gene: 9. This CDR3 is CATSVAGGDSSYEQYF. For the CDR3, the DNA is TGTGCCACCAGCGTCGCAGGGGGCGATAGCTCCTACGAGCAGTACTTC.

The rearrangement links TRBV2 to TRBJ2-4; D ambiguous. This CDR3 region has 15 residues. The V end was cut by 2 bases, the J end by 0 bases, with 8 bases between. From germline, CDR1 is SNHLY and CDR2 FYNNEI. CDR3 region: CASSEFVPAKNIQYF. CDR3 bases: TGTGCCAGCAGTGAATTCGTCCCAGCCAAAAACATTCAGTACTTC.

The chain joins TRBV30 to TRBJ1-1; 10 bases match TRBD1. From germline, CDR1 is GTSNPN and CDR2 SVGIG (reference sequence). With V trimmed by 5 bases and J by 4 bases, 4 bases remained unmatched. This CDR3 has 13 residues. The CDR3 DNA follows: TGTGCCTGGGAGGGACAGGGGAGCACTGAAGCTTTCTTT. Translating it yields CAWEGQGSTEAFF. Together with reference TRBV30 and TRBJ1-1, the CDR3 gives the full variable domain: SQTIHQWPATLVQPVGSPLSLECTVEGTSNPNLYWYRQAAGRGLQLLFYSVGIGQISSEVPQNLSASRPQDRQFILSSKKLLLSDSGFYLCAWEGQGSTEAFFGQGTRLTVV.

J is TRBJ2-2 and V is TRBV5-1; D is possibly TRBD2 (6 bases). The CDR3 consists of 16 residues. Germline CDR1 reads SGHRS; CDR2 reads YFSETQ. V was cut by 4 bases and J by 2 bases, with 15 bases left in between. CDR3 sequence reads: CASSLGTVFNTGELFF. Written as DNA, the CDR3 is TGCGCCAGCAGCCTCGGGACTGTATTTAACACCGGGGAGCTGTTTTTT.

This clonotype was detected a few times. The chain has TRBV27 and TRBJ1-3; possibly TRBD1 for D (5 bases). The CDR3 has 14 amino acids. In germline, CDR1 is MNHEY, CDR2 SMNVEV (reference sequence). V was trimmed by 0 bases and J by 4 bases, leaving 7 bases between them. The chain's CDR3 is CASSLSRQGNTIYF. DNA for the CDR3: TGTGCCAGCAGTTTATCCCGACAGGGAAACACCATATATTTT.

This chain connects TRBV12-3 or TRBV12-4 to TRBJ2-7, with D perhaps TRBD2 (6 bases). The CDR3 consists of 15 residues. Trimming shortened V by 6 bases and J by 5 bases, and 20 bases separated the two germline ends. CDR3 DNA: TGTGCCAGCAGCCCGGGACTGCGCGGCCTAGACGAGCAGTACTTC. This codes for CASSPGLRGLDEQYF.

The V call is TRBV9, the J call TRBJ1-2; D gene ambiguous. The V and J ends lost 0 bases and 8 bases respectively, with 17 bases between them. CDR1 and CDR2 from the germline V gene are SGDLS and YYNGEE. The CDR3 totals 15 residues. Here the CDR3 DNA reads TGTGCCAGCAGCGTAGAAAGGGAACCCACAATCGGCTACACCTTC. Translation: CASSVEREPTIGYTF.

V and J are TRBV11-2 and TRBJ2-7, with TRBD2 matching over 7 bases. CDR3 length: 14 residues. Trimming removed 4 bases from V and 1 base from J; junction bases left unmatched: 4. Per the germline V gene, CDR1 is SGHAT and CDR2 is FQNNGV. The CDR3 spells CASSSQAGSYEQYF. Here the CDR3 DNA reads TGTGCCAGCAGCTCCCAAGCGGGATCCTACGAGCAGTACTTC.

CDR3 coding DNA: TGTGCCAGCAGCGTAGATCCGGCAGGCACAGATACGCAGTATTTT. Protein product: CASSVDPAGTDTQYF. This sequence joins TRBV9 and TRBJ2-3; D unresolved. The CDR3 length is 15 residues. Trimming shortened V by 0 bases and J by 1 base, and 9 bases separated the two germline ends. The V gene's germline CDR1 is SGDLS and CDR2 YYNGEE.

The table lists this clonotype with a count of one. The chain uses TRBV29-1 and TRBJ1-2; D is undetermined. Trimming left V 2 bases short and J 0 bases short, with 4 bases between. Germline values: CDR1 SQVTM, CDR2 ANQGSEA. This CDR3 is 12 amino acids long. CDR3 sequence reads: CSVERTNYGYTF. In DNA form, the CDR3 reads TGCAGCGTTGAACGGACTAACTATGGCTACACCTTC.

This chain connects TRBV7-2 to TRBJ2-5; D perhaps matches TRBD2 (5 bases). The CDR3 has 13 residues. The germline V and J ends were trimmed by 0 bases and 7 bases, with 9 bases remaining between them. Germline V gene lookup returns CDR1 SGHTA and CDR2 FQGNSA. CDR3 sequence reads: CASSLARVGTQYF. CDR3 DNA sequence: TGTGCCAGCAGCTTAGCGAGGGTGGGGACCCAGTACTTC.

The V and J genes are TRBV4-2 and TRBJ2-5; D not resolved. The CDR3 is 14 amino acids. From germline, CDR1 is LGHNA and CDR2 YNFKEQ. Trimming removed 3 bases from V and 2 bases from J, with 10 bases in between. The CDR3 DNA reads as TGTGCCAGCAGCCACCTGGGAATGCAAGAGACCCAGTACTTC. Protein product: CASSHLGMQETQYF.

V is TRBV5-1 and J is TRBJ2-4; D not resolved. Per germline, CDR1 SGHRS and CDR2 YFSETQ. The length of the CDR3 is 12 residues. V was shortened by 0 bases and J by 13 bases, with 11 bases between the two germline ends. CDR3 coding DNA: TGCGCCAGCAGCTTGGGGGGTGGGCTGCAGTACTTC. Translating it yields CASSLGGGLQYF.

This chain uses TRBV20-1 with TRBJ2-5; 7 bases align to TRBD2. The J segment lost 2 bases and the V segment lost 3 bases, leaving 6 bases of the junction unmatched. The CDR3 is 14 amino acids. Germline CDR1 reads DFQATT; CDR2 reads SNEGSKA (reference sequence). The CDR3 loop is CSASLAGVQETQYF. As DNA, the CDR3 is TGCAGTGCTAGTCTCGCGGGAGTGCAAGAGACCCAGTACTTC.

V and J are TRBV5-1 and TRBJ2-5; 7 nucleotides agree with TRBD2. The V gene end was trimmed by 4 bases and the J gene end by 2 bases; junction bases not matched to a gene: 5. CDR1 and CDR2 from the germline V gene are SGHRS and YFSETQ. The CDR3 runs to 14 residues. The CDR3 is CASSREAGQETQYF. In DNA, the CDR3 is TGCGCCAGCAGCCGGGAGGCAGGGCAAGAGACCCAGTACTTC.